This passage covers 26 T cell receptor beta chains from one sample sequenced in a study of shared clonotypes between healthy human individuals. Terminally differentiated effector memory CD45RA+ cells were left out of the naive CD8 fraction, which was CD45RO-negative and positively selected for CCR7. Clones were read by immunoSEQ multiplex PCR, and TCRdb kept only the in-frame ones, dropping some. The table shows about 2 million clones, with about 95% occurring only once. Sequenced material: naive CD8+ T cells sorted from blood. Every receptor here comes from a man in his late teens or twenties in good health.

CDR3 residues: CALSGGSGDTQYF. The DNA for the CDR3 is TGTGCTCTGAGCGGGGGGTCAGGAGATACGCAGTATTTT. This rearrangement joins TRBV7-9 to TRBJ2-3; 9 bases line up with TRBD2. Germline CDR1 and CDR2: SEHNR and FQNEAQ (reference sequence). This CDR3 is built from 13 residues.

This chain links TRBV2 with TRBJ2-1; 10 bases are shared with TRBD2. The germline CDR1 and CDR2 sequences are SNHLY and FYNNEI. V lost 3 bases and J lost 4; bases outside the gene matches: 6. The CDR3 is made up of 16 amino acids. Written as DNA, the CDR3 is TGTGCCAGCAGTGAGATTGGGACTAGCGTTTACAATGAGCAGTTCTTC. This encodes CASSEIGTSVYNEQFF.

The chain employs TRBV19 and TRBJ2-7; 7 positions match TRBD2. The CDR3 consists of 15 residues. In germline, CDR1 is LNHDA, CDR2 SQIVND (reference sequence). The ends lost 4 bases at V and 3 bases at J; junction bases unmatched: 9. The CDR3 DNA is TGTGCCAGTAGTACGTTCGCCGGGACTATCTACGAGCAGTACTTC. Translating gives CASSTFAGTIYEQYF.

The chain has TRBV15 and TRBJ1-3; 7 positions agree with TRBD1. The trim removed 3 bases at V and 0 bases at J, leaving 8 bases unmatched. CDR1 is LNHNV, CDR2 YYDKDF, per germline (reference sequence). CDR3 size: 17 residues. Here the CDR3 DNA reads TGTGCCACCAGCAGGCCGGACAGGCAAAGCTCTGGAAACACCATATATTTT. It encodes CATSRPDRQSSGNTIYF.

This clone appeared a single time. The chain links TRBV5-6 to TRBJ2-7; D not certain. Between the trimmed V and J ends, which lost 1 base and 3 bases, there was a span of 14 bases. This CDR3 has 15 amino acids. Germline CDR1 SGHDT, CDR2 YYEEEE. In DNA, the CDR3 is TGTGCCAGCAGCTTGAACCGTGTTGGCCACTACGAGCAGTACTTC. Encoded protein: CASSLNRVGHYEQYF.

The rearrangement uses TRBV28 and TRBJ2-2; TRBD1 aligns across 7 bases. The CDR3 has 13 residues. In germline, CDR1 is MDHEN, CDR2 SYDVKM. Germline trimming cut 8 bases from V and 4 bases from J; bases unmatched to any gene: 4. The CDR3 reads CASSHRGTGELFF. The CDR3 DNA reads as TGTGCCAGCTCACACAGGGGCACCGGGGAGCTGTTTTTT.

The chain couples TRBV6-5 to TRBJ2-7, with D possibly called TRBD1 or TRBD2 (5 bases each). V was cut by 5 bases and J by 6 bases, with 20 bases left in between. CDR3 length: 15 residues. Germline V gene sequence: CDR1 MNHEY, CDR2 SVGAGI. CDR3 sequence: CASSAFGTNLLEQYF. The CDR3 DNA is TGTGCCAGCAGTGCGTTTGGGACGAACCTCCTCGAGCAGTACTTC.

The chain couples TRBV2 to TRBJ1-1; the D gene is possibly TRBD1 (6 bases). V was clipped by 3 bases and J by 1 base, with 12 bases between them. CDR3 length: 15 amino acids. Germline assignment: CDR1 SNHLY and CDR2 FYNNEI. The CDR3 region is CASSDIGGANTEAFF. CDR3 sequence (DNA): TGTGCCAGCAGTGACATAGGGGGGGCGAACACTGAAGCTTTCTTT.

This chain joins TRBV2 and TRBJ1-1; no firm D call. CDR1 SNHLY and CDR2 FYNNEI come from the germline V gene. The CDR3 runs to 11 residues. Trimming removed 8 bases at V and 6 bases at J, with 10 bases between. CDR3 coding DNA: TGTGCCAGCTTAGTTCGTCCTGAAGCTTTCTTT. Translated: CASLVRPEAFF.

This clone has just one count. The genes are TRBV7-8 and TRBJ2-7; either TRBD1 or TRBD2 may fit D (5 bases each). Per the germline V gene, CDR1 is SGHVS and CDR2 is FQNEAQ. The CDR3 runs to 15 residues. V gave up 3 bases and J gave up 2 bases, with 14 bases separating them. As DNA, the CDR3 is TGTGCCAGCAGCTTTGGCGGGCTGGGGCCCTACGAGCAGTACTTC. Its protein is CASSFGGLGPYEQYF.

The gene calls are TRBV19 and TRBJ2-7; 7 bases line up with TRBD1. The trim removed 5 bases at V and 3 bases at J, leaving 7 bases unmatched. The CDR3 is 14 amino acids. CDR1 and CDR2 from the germline V gene are LNHDA and SQIVND (reference sequence). CDR3 nucleotides: TGTGCCAGTAGTTTCCCGGGACAGAACTACGAGCAGTACTTC. Protein sequence: CASSFPGQNYEQYF.

This clone has only one observation. CDR3 amino acids: CASSLVRVRGASTDTQYF. The CDR3 DNA reads as TGTGCCAGCAGTTTGGTTCGGGTTCGGGGGGCTAGCACAGATACGCAGTATTTT. J is TRBJ2-3 and V is TRBV27, with a weak D call TRBD2 (7 bases). Per germline, CDR1 MNHEY and CDR2 SMNVEV (reference sequence). Between the trimmed V and J ends, which lost 3 bases and 0 bases, there was a span of 19 bases. This CDR3 region has 18 residues.

In its sample, this clone was seen a few times. The rearrangement joins TRBV7-9 to TRBJ1-5; no clear D gene. Trimming cost V 1 base and J 3 bases, with 13 bases left between them. Germline V gives CDR1 SEHNR, CDR2 FQNEAQ (reference sequence). The CDR3 covers 16 residues. The CDR3 DNA is TGTGCCAGCAGCTTAGAGTCCGGCGGTATCAATCAGCCCCAGCATTTT. It is translated as CASSLESGGINQPQHF. The variable domain in full, with the rest retrieved from reference TRBV7-9 and TRBJ1-5, is DTGVSQNPRHKITKRGQNVTFRCDPISEHNRLYWYRQTLGQGPEFLTYFQNEAQLEKSRLLSDRFSAERPKGSFSTLEIQRTEQGDSAMYLCASSLESGGINQPQHFGDGTRLSIL.

V and J are TRBV5-6 and TRBJ1-4, with a weak D call TRBD1 (5 bases). Germline CDR1 reads SGHDT; CDR2 reads YYEEEE. Trimming left V 1 base short and J 3 bases short, with 13 bases between. The CDR3 is 16 residues long. DNA for the CDR3: TGTGCCAGCAGCTTGTGGGGGTCAGGATCTAATGAAAAACTGTTTTTT. As protein: CASSLWGSGSNEKLFF.

The chain carries TRBV11-2 and TRBJ2-4; D uncertain. V was clipped by 4 bases and J by 8 bases, with 9 bases between them. The CDR3 runs to 12 residues. Germline CDR1 reads SGHAT; CDR2 reads FQNNGV. The CDR3 DNA is TGTGCCAGCAGCTCACACCGGGACATTCAGTACTTC. Translating it yields CASSSHRDIQYF.

This clone showed up just once. The chain employs TRBV27 and TRBJ2-7; D possibly corresponds to TRBD2 (6 bases). Trimming removed 0 bases at V and 0 bases at J, with 12 bases between. Germline V lookup: CDR1 MNHEY, CDR2 SMNVEV (reference sequence). This CDR3 is built from 16 residues. CDR3 in DNA: TGTGCCAGCAGTTTATCTCCGGGAGCCCCCTCCTACGAGCAGTACTTC. It is translated as CASSLSPGAPSYEQYF.

The chain is built from TRBV11-3 and TRBJ1-5; weak D call: TRBD1 (5 bases). The germline V gene has CDR1 SGHNT and CDR2 YENEEA. Deletions cut 5 bases from V and 2 bases from J, with 16 bases between. The CDR3 is 16 amino acids. This CDR3 reads CASSRGGCRGNQPQHF. The DNA of the CDR3 is TGTGCCAGCAGCCGGGGAGGGTGCAGGGGCAATCAGCCCCAGCATTTT. The full variable domain, completed using reference TRBV11-3 and TRBJ1-5, is EAGVVQSPRYKIIEKKQPVAFWCNPISGHNTLYWYLQNLGQGPELLIRYENEEAVDDSQLPKDRFSAERLKGVDSTLKIQPAELGDSAVYLCASSRGGCRGNQPQHFGDGTRLSIL.

V is TRBV7-9 and J is TRBJ2-7, with D tentatively TRBD2 (5 bases). Trimming removed 5 bases at V and 3 bases at J, with 20 bases between. CDR3 length equals 16 residues. Germline loops: CDR1 SEHNR, CDR2 FQNEAQ (reference sequence). The CDR3 coding sequence is TGTGCCAGCAGCCAGAACCGGGATTTGGGCGTCTACGAGCAGTACTTC. This sequence encodes CASSQNRDLGVYEQYF. Based on the CDR3 plus reference TRBV7-9 and TRBJ2-7, the full variable domain is DTGVSQNPRHKITKRGQNVTFRCDPISEHNRLYWYRQTLGQGPEFLTYFQNEAQLEKSRLLSDRFSAERPKGSFSTLEIQRTEQGDSAMYLCASSQNRDLGVYEQYFGPGTRLTVT.

The rearrangement links TRBV4-3 to TRBJ1-2, with 11 bases matching TRBD1. The CDR3 contains 17 residues. With 2 bases clipped from V and 5 bases from J, the junction kept 10 bases outside the gene matches. Germline loops: CDR1 LGHNA, CDR2 YSLEER. CDR3 in amino acids: CASSQPSDRGPLYGYTF. CDR3 DNA sequence: TGCGCCAGCAGCCAACCATCGGACAGGGGGCCACTATATGGCTACACCTTC.

The chain recombines TRBV13 with TRBJ1-6; tentative D call: TRBD1 (5 bases). This CDR3 has 17 amino acids. V was clipped by 3 bases and J by 3 bases, with 15 bases between them. Germline values: CDR1 PRHDT, CDR2 FYEKMQ (reference sequence). The DNA of the CDR3 is TGTGCCAGCAGCTTTTCCCAGGGTTATATCTATAATTCACCCCTCCACTTT. Translating gives CASSFSQGYIYNSPLHF.

The chain carries TRBV7-8 and TRBJ2-2; 7 bases fit TRBD2. J lost 7 bases, V lost 0 bases, and 8 bases had no gene match. CDR1 SGHVS and CDR2 FQNEAQ come from the germline V gene. This CDR3 has 16 residues. The DNA of the CDR3 is TGTGCCAGCAGCTTAGCGGGGCGGGAGAAGATCGGGGAGCTGTTTTTT. It encodes CASSLAGREKIGELFF.

This clone is a singleton in its sample. The V and J genes are TRBV5-1 and TRBJ1-1; 8 bases are a match to TRBD1. Germline values: CDR1 SGHRS, CDR2 YFSETQ. The CDR3 covers 16 residues. V dropped 1 base and J dropped 4; count of bases not matched to a gene: 9. In DNA form, the CDR3 reads TGCGCCAGCAGCTTGATAAGTCAGGGGGCAGGCACTGAAGCTTTCTTT. This translates into CASSLISQGAGTEAFF.

This chain joins TRBV4-3 and TRBJ1-4, with D perhaps TRBD1 (5 bases). The V and J ends lost 0 bases and 3 bases respectively, with 8 bases between them. Germline loops: CDR1 LGHNA, CDR2 YSLEER. CDR3 length: 15 amino acids. This CDR3 is CASSQDGGANEKLFF. The CDR3 DNA sequence: TGCGCCAGCAGCCAAGATGGGGGAGCTAATGAAAAACTGTTTTTT.

The chain combines TRBV7-9 with TRBJ2-7; no firm D call. This CDR3 is 13 amino acids long. Germline V CDR1 and CDR2: SEHNR, FQNEAQ (reference sequence). V gave up 2 bases and J gave up 6 bases, with 11 bases separating them. CDR3 nucleotides: TGTGCCAGCAGCTTAACCGGGCTAGGCGAGCAGTACTTC. Translating gives CASSLTGLGEQYF.

This clone was recorded a few times. The chain uses TRBV2 and TRBJ1-6; no clear D gene. The CDR3 extends over 15 amino acids. CDR1 and CDR2 (germline): SNHLY, FYNNEI. V lost 8 bases to trimming and J lost 1 base, with 12 bases between them. The CDR3 DNA reads as TGTGCCAGCGATCCTTGGGAGTCCTATAATTCACCCCTCCACTTT. Encoded protein: CASDPWESYNSPLHF.

About this clone itself: The junction and the germline gene differ at one end; a read error may be behind it. The CDR3 here is CASSEDRYTGANVLTF. CDR3 nucleotide sequence: TGCGCCAGCAGCGAAGACAGATACACTGGGGCCAACGTCCTGACTTTC. The J gene is TRBJ2-6, the V gene TRBV4-1; TRBD1 might be the D (5 bases). Per the germline V gene, CDR1 is MGHRA and CDR2 is YSYEKL. The CDR3 spans 16 residues.